This TCR beta chain was identified in a study of blood T cell repertoires in COVID-19 (TCRdb year 2020). General notes on the study: Samples from collaborators originated in the United States, Italy and Spain and spanned both the acute and convalescent phases of COVID-19. The prospective study material was composed of cDNA or gDNA derived from T cells, B-cell-depleted T cells, or PBMCs. HLA class I and class II types, where available, came from metadata supplied by the sample provider rather than from assay-based typing. The dataset comprised deeply sampled blood TCRbeta repertoires from subjects exposed to, actively infected with, or recovered from COVID-19. The samples were drawn from two sources: the first 160 participants of the ongoing ImmuneRACE study, and 1,254 subjects contributed by 6 global collaborators. A de-identified subject ID, COVID-19 status, age in years and sex were almost always included in the sample metadata. The repertoires were released in a freely available public database intended as a resource for research on the immune response to SARS-CoV-2. The investigation overall reported the following: The amount of clinical and demographic metadata varied by source and participant and was provided uncurated.

The immunoSEQ Assay, a bias-controlled multiplex PCR, was used to amplify TCRbeta CDR3 regions from genomic DNA. On the study's bioinformatics: The number of nucleated cells in each sample was estimated by amplification of reference gene primers within the assay. To quantify the absolute abundance of each unique TCRbeta CDR3 rearrangement, sequence reads were collapsed and filtered. Productive Simpson clonality was computed per sample as the square root of Simpson's diversity index over productive rearrangements. In its TCRdb copy, this immuneACCESS table keeps in-frame sequences only and misses some clones. Where compared with another copy, unresolved V genes explain less than half of these, and the others have no known cause. Clone size and the V and J calls come from that table; the DNA yielded D and trimming. For this sample there are approximately 85,000 clones; 86% appear just once. Clones ranked in the top ten supply 20% to 25% of the sample.

Comment on this clone: What antigen it recognizes has not been identified. The input lacks base qualities; no much larger clone sits a single base away.

Each collaborating institution followed its own protocols to collect whole blood in K2EDTA tubes. For TCRbeta analysis, collaborators shipped samples as frozen whole blood, isolated PBMCs, or DNA extracted from either of those sample types. Looking up the germline V gene (reference sequence) yields CDR1 LGHDT and CDR2 YNNKEL. The CDR3 numbers 15 residues from cysteine through phenylalanine. CDR3 DNA is the only sequence kept; it has 45 bases, read in frame from the first base. For this chain, trimming is 1 base at the V end and 5 bases at the J end, and the number of junction bases without a gene match is 3.

Here the chain combines TRBV3-1 (or the pseudogene TRBV3-2) and TRBJ2-1, with 9 bases in between that match TRBD2. The sample taken for sequencing was peripheral blood. This TCR was sampled from an elderly woman in a cohort sampled during active or convalescent COVID-19. The DNA sequence follows: TGTGCCAGCAGCCAAGGACTAGCGGTCCACAATGAGCAGTTCTTC. Translated, it reads CASSQGLAVHNEQFF.